Each of the 23 T cell receptor beta chains below was sequenced from the same sample in a study of beta chain features in type 1 diabetes. Whole-study results and caveats: Within each of all four CD4+ subsets, Type 1 diabetes patients had TCRB CDR3s that were moderately but significantly shorter.

What these receptors recognize is not known. Expressed TCRB transcripts got sequenced, as all isolated RNA was reverse transcribed. Using immunoSEQ multiplex PCR, the repertoire was profiled, and TCRdb retains in-frame clones only, with some absent. Here the sample spans 600,000 to 750,000 clones, 12% being singletons. Sequencing was performed on naive CD4+ T cells from blood. The receptors were sampled from a man aged 30 to 39 with type 1 diabetes.

Points on this clone: This CDR3 is also generated by other DNA sequences in the sample. The V and J genes are TRBV7-2 and TRBJ2-3, with 7 positions matching TRBD1. CDR3 size: 14 residues. V lost 4 bases to trimming and J lost 1 base; unmatched junction nucleotides: 2. CDR1 is SGHTA, CDR2 FQGNSA, per germline. CDR3 residues: CASSSGQGTDTQYF. For the CDR3, the DNA is TGTGCCAGCAGCTCAGGACAGGGCACAGATACGCAGTATTTT. The full variable domain, its missing parts supplied by reference TRBV7-2 and TRBJ2-3, is GAGVSQSPSNKVTEKGKDVELRCDPISGHTALYWYRQSLGQGLEFLIYFQGNSAPDKSGLPSDRFSAERTGGSVSTLTIQRTQQEDSAVYLCASSSGQGTDTQYFGPGTRLTVL.

The V and J genes are TRBV4-3 and TRBJ2-1; tentative D call: TRBD2 (5 bases). The V end was cut by 3 bases, the J end by 0 bases, with 15 bases between. Germline CDR1 and CDR2: LGHNA and YSLEER. The CDR3 is 17 amino acids. CDR3 region: CASSHPKSGLSYNEQFF. The CDR3 DNA follows: TGCGCCAGCAGCCATCCCAAAAGCGGCCTCTCCTACAATGAGCAGTTCTTC.

This clone appeared a single time. The chain joins TRBV7-8 to TRBJ1-5; the match to TRBD1 covers 8 bases. CDR1 and CDR2 (germline): SGHVS, FQNEAQ. V lost 4 bases and J lost 0; bases outside the gene matches: 2. The CDR3 length is 15 residues. The DNA for the CDR3 is TGTGCCAGCAGCTCGGACAGGGCTAGCAATCAGCCCCAGCATTTT. Its protein product is CASSSDRASNQPQHF. Together with reference TRBV7-8 and TRBJ1-5, the CDR3 gives the full variable domain: GAGVSQSPRYKVAKRGQDVALRCDPISGHVSLFWYQQALGQGPEFLTYFQNEAQLDKSGLPSDRFFAERPEGSVSTLKIQRTQQEDSAVYLCASSSDRASNQPQHFGDGTRLSIL.

This clone was found a few times. The chain joins TRBV6-5 to TRBJ2-5; D is perhaps TRBD1 (6 bases). Germline loops: CDR1 MNHEY, CDR2 SVGAGI. The CDR3 totals 15 residues. V dropped 1 base and J dropped 1 base, with 10 bases sitting between them. The DNA of the CDR3 is TGTGCCAGCAGTTACTACGGCAGGGGCCAAGAGACCCAGTACTTC. Translating it yields CASSYYGRGQETQYF.

This clone was counted a few times. The rearrangement links TRBV11-1 to TRBJ2-7; 7 bases map to TRBD1. Per the germline V gene, CDR1 is SGHAT and CDR2 is FQDESV (reference sequence). The CDR3 totals 15 residues. V gave up 7 bases and J gave up 7 bases; unmatched junction bases: 16. CDR3 sequence (DNA): TGTGCCAGCAACCTGTTCGGACAGGAGAATAGGGAGCAGTACTTC. As protein: CASNLFGQENREQYF.

The chain employs TRBV9 and TRBJ2-2, with a possible D match to TRBD2 (5 bases). The CDR3 is 13 residues long. V lost 0 bases and J 6 bases, leaving 6 bases between the germline ends. The germline V gene encodes CDR1 SGDLS and CDR2 YYNGEE. CDR3 sequence reads: CASSVVEAGELFF. CDR3 DNA sequence: TGTGCCAGCAGCGTAGTGGAGGCCGGGGAGCTGTTTTTT.

The chain couples TRBV5-1 to TRBJ1-6; 9 bases are shared with TRBD1. The CDR3 is 15 residues long. The trim removed 3 bases at V and 7 bases at J, leaving 5 bases unmatched. Germline V gene data show CDR1 as SGHRS and CDR2 as YFSETQ. This chain's CDR3 is CASSSQGAENSPLHF. The CDR3, as DNA: TGCGCCAGCAGCTCACAGGGGGCAGAGAATTCACCCCTCCACTTT.

This clone appeared a few times. The chain is built from TRBV19 and TRBJ2-7; D is ambiguous. This CDR3 has 10 residues. V lost 11 bases and J lost 2, with 7 bases in between. Germline assignment: CDR1 LNHDA and CDR2 SQIVND (reference sequence). CDR3 DNA: TGTGCCGCTGGGGCCTACGAGCAGTACTTC. Residues: CAAGAYEQYF.

This clone was seen only a few times. This sequence joins TRBV19 and TRBJ2-1; 12 positions match TRBD2. Germline CDR1 reads LNHDA; CDR2 reads SQIVND (reference sequence). V was pared by 4 bases and J by 4 bases, with 2 bases of the junction left unmatched. CDR3 size: 15 residues. The CDR3 DNA sequence: TGTGCCAGTAGTAAACTAGCGGGGGGTTACAATGAGCAGTTCTTC. It codes for CASSKLAGGYNEQFF. Complete variable domain (other parts from reference TRBV19 and TRBJ2-1): DGGITQSPKYLFRKEGQNVTLSCEQNLNHDAMYWYRQDPGQGLRLIYYSQIVNDFQKGDIAEGYSVSREKKESFPLTVTSAQKNPTAFYLCASSKLAGGYNEQFFGPGTRLTVL.

The chain employs TRBV27 and TRBJ2-3; D is undetermined. Trimming cost V 6 bases and J 7 bases, with 8 bases left between them. CDR1 and CDR2 from the germline V gene are MNHEY and SMNVEV (reference sequence). The length of the CDR3 is 11 residues. The CDR3 region has the DNA TGTGCCAGCAGCCCCGGGCATACGCAGTATTTT. This gives the protein CASSPGHTQYF.

The J gene is TRBJ2-6, the V gene TRBV29-1, with D possibly matching TRBD2 (6 bases). The germline V gene has CDR1 SQVTM and CDR2 ANQGSEA. V lost 0 bases and J lost 0, with 9 bases in between. This CDR3 is 16 amino acids long. CDR3 residues: CSVEDLGGSGANVLTF. Here the CDR3 DNA reads TGCAGCGTTGAAGATCTGGGGGGCTCTGGGGCCAACGTCCTGACTTTC.

This clone occurred a few times. The chain combines TRBV28 with TRBJ2-2; 7 bases are a match to TRBD2. V was pared by 7 bases and J by 7 bases, with 12 bases of the junction left unmatched. The CDR3 is 15 residues long. Germline CDR1 MDHEN, CDR2 SYDVKM. CDR3 DNA: TGTGCCAGCACTCAGCGGGGCCTGGAGGGCGGGGAGCTGTTTTTT. It translates to CASTQRGLEGGELFF.

This clone was seen a few times. The V and J genes are TRBV9 and TRBJ2-1; no clear D. V lost 3 bases and J 7 bases, leaving 17 bases between the germline ends. Germline V lookup: CDR1 SGDLS, CDR2 YYNGEE. The CDR3 is made up of 15 amino acids. The CDR3 is CASSAFHGPGNEQFF. The CDR3 bases are TGTGCCAGCAGCGCGTTTCATGGGCCCGGGAATGAGCAGTTCTTC.

In regard to this clone: Other nucleotide sequences from this sample produce the same CDR3. J is TRBJ1-2 and V is TRBV29-1, with unresolved D. Germline CDR1 is SQVTM and CDR2 is ANQGSEA. The CDR3 is 12 amino acids. The V end was cut by 4 bases, the J end by 0 bases, with 6 bases between. In DNA, the CDR3 is TGCAGCGTTGCTCGAGCTAACTATGGCTACACCTTC. Its translation: CSVARANYGYTF.

The chain uses TRBV2 and TRBJ2-7; D not resolved. The V end was cut by 7 bases, the J end by 7 bases, with 11 bases between. Looked up from germline, CDR1 is SNHLY and CDR2 is FYNNEI. The CDR3 sequence is 11 residues long. CDR3 amino acids: CASTQSEEQYF. DNA of the CDR3: TGTGCCAGCACCCAGAGTGAGGAGCAGTACTTC.

This clone has just a few counts. The chain carries TRBV30 and TRBJ2-1; D is perhaps TRBD1 or TRBD2 (5 bases each). Looked up from germline, CDR1 is GTSNPN and CDR2 is SVGIG (reference sequence). This CDR3 spans 15 amino acids. Trimming pared 4 bases from V and 6 bases from J, leaving 19 bases between. CDR3 protein: CAWTAPGTPLNEQFF. The CDR3 DNA reads TGTGCCTGGACCGCCCCCGGGACCCCTCTCAATGAGCAGTTCTTC.

This clone was detected a few times. The chain carries TRBV6-1 and TRBJ2-1; TRBD1 agrees at 9 bases. This CDR3 has 15 residues. Per the germline V gene, CDR1 is MNHNS and CDR2 is SASEGT. The trim removed 0 bases at V and 6 bases at J, leaving 3 bases unmatched. This chain's CDR3 is CASSEAGQGRNEQFF. CDR3 bases: TGTGCCAGCAGTGAAGCGGGACAGGGACGCAATGAGCAGTTCTTC.

This clone turned up a few times. V and J are TRBV19 and TRBJ2-5; D is perhaps TRBD1 or TRBD2 (5 bases each). This CDR3 comprises 14 residues. CDR1 LNHDA and CDR2 SQIVND come from the germline V gene (reference sequence). The ends were cut back, 5 bases at V and 1 base at J, with 11 bases in the middle. The CDR3 nucleotides are TGTGCCAGTAGTGGGGGAGTGACCCAAGAGACCCAGTACTTC. Translation gives CASSGGVTQETQYF.

This clone was picked up a small number of times. The V call is TRBV29-1, the J call TRBJ2-1; no clear D. This CDR3 is 11 amino acids long. Germline lookup yields CDR1 SQVTM and CDR2 ANQGSEA. V was pared by 7 bases and J by 3 bases, with 7 bases between. The CDR3 DNA reads TGCAGCGCAAGGGACTACAATGAGCAGTTCTTC. Amino acid sequence: CSARDYNEQFF.

This clone was seen only a few times. This chain joins TRBV11-2 and TRBJ1-6; D remains unclear. Germline V gene lookup returns CDR1 SGHAT and CDR2 FQNNGV. Trimming removed 3 bases from V and 11 bases from J, with 8 bases in between. This CDR3 is 12 amino acids long. CDR3 coding DNA: TGTGCCAGCAGCTTGCAGAGGGCACCCCTCCACTTT. Protein: CASSLQRAPLHF.

This clone appeared a few times. The chain has TRBV4-3 and TRBJ2-1; 11 bases line up with TRBD2. Trimming took 4 bases from V and 2 from J; bases not matched to a gene: 4. Germline lookup yields CDR1 LGHNA and CDR2 YSLEER. This CDR3 comprises 16 residues. The CDR3 protein is CASSPGLAEAYNEQFF. The CDR3 DNA reads as TGCGCCAGCAGCCCGGGACTAGCGGAGGCCTACAATGAGCAGTTCTTC.

This clone has more than one count but fewer than ten. This specimen includes other DNA sequences encoding the same CDR3. V and J are TRBV28 and TRBJ2-3, with 7 bases that match TRBD1. Germline V gene data show CDR1 as MDHEN and CDR2 as SYDVKM. This CDR3 has 14 residues. V gave up 5 bases and J gave up 1 base; unmatched junction bases: 3. The CDR3 protein is CASSPGQRTDTQYF. In nucleotides, the CDR3 is TGTGCCAGCAGTCCGGGACAGCGCACAGATACGCAGTATTTT.

This chain uses TRBV9 with TRBJ2-2; 8 nucleotides match TRBD1. The CDR3 sequence is 16 residues long. CDR1 is SGDLS, CDR2 YYNGEE, per germline. V was clipped by 2 bases and J by 0 bases; unmatched bases: 3. The CDR3 protein is CASSVQGAANTGELFF. The DNA for the CDR3 is TGTGCCAGCAGCGTTCAGGGGGCGGCGAACACCGGGGAGCTGTTTTTT.